A selection of T cell receptor beta chains follows, all from one sample in a study of read filtering for tumor transcriptome and immune sequencing. TCRdb ran MiXCR on the reads and lists one entry per CDR3 protein. The table lists roughly 93,000 distinct CDR3 sequences, roughly 21% of them singletons. The sequencing sample was made of a population of CD138-negative cells sorted from bone marrow. Every receptor here comes from a donor at least 40 years old with multiple myeloma. The CDR3 runs from the conserved cysteine through the conserved F or W. D genes are given only for firm matches. The listing skips clone size in some rows; elsewhere it reads once, few, many or a size class.

CDR3aa | CDR3nt | j_gene | abundance | len | v_gene | d_gene
CAISPPELNNEHFF | TGTGCCATTTCCCCCCCTGAACTTAACAATGAGCATTTCTTC | TRBJ2-1 | . | 14 | TRBV7-9 | .
CSALGTLSYEQYF | TGCAGTGCCCTCGGGACACTCTCCTACGAGCAGTACTTC | TRBJ2-7 | . | 13 | TRBV20-1 | .
CASSSGLSTGETQYF | TGCGCCAGCAGCTCCGGACTGTCCACGGGGGAGACCCAGTACTTC | TRBJ2-5 | many | 15 | TRBV4-1 | .
CASRASRGPTGELFF | TGTGCCAGCAGAGCCTCCAGGGGACCCACCGGGGAGCTGTTTTTT | TRBJ2-2 | many | 15 | TRBV6-1 | .
CASSPRRANTGELFF | TGTGCCAGCAGCCCGCGGAGGGCGAACACCGGGGAGCTGTTTTTT | TRBJ2-2 | . | 15 | TRBV7-9 | .
CASTPGGTEAFF | TGTGCCAGCACCCCGGGGGGGACTGAAGCTTTCTTT | TRBJ1-1 | many | 12 | TRBV12-3/TRBV12-4 | .
CASASGGSQETQYF | TGCGCCAGTGCTAGCGGGGGGTCTCAAGAGACCCAGTACTTC | TRBJ2-5 | many | 14 | TRBV5-1 | TRBD2
CASSPGQIRDTTKNTGELFF | TGTGCCAGCAGCCCTGGTCAAATTAGGGATACCACTAAGAACACCGGGGAGCTGTTTTTT | TRBJ2-2 | few | 20 | TRBV7-9 | .
CASRTRSTDTQYF | TGTGCCAGCAGAACCCGGAGCACAGATACGCAGTATTTT | TRBJ2-3 | many | 13 | TRBV28 | .
CASSPVLDRGTRELFF | TGTGCCAGCTCACCGGTACTGGACCGCGGCACCAGGGAGCTGTTTTTT | TRBJ2-2 | . | 16 | TRBV18 | .
CASSLQRGGRFGSYEQYF | TGTGCCAGCAGCTTACAGCGGGGGGGCCGTTTCGGGTCCTACGAGCAGTACTTC | TRBJ2-7 | many | 18 | TRBV7-3 | TRBD2
CATAADLGDEQYF | TGTGCCACCGCCGCCGATCTTGGCGACGAGCAGTACTTC | TRBJ2-7 | many | 13 | TRBV28 | .
CASSDTGGVETQYF | TGCGCCAGCAGCGACACAGGAGGAGTGGAGACCCAGTACTTC | TRBJ2-5 | many | 14 | TRBV5-1 | .
CSVEYTGPGSSEQYF | TGCAGCGTTGAATATACCGGGCCCGGGTCAAGCGAGCAGTACTTC | TRBJ2-7 | many | 15 | TRBV29-1 | .